The entry below describes one TCR beta chain. The data belong to a study of T cell changes during pregnancy in multiple sclerosis. Looked up from germline, CDR1 is SGHTA and CDR2 is FQGNSA. The CDR3 loop spans 14 amino acids. V lost 3 bases and J lost 6; bases outside the gene matches: 5. TCRdb's copy holds only in-frame clones and misses some; the assay was immunoSEQ multiplex PCR. The table records about 120,000 clones, approximately 95% of them present only once. The gene calls are TRBV7-2 and TRBJ1-2; 9 bases fit TRBD1. Sequencing used peripheral blood, obtained before pregnancy. This TCR came from a female donor with multiple sclerosis, enrolled in a pregnancy study. Here the CDR3 reads CASSLVGQGDGYTF. In DNA, the CDR3 is TGTGCCAGCAGCTTGGTGGGACAGGGAGATGGCTACACCTTC.